This T cell receptor beta chain was identified during a study of shared clonotypes between healthy human individuals. Profiling relied on immunoSEQ multiplex PCR, and the TCRdb table lists in-frame clones only, not all of them. The table shows about 2,500,000 clones, with around 94% occurring only once. Sample: naive CD4+ T cells sorted from blood. Described subset: CD45RA+ positively selected. The clonotype was recovered from a young man in good health.

The CDR3 region is CASSLPSGTYNEQFF. The CDR3 coding sequence is TGCGCCAGCAGCTTGCCTAGCGGGACCTACAATGAGCAGTTCTTC. The chain couples TRBV5-1 to TRBJ2-1; 9 bases align to TRBD2. This CDR3 contains 15 residues. The J segment lost 2 bases and the V segment lost 1 base, leaving 1 base of the junction unmatched. Germline-derived CDR1 and CDR2 are SGHRS and YFSETQ.